A single sample is the source of the 26 T cell receptor beta chains below, sequenced in a study of cytomegalovirus exposure and HLA in healthy donors (dated by TCRdb to 2016 to 2017). The library was made by the immunoSEQ multiplex PCR assay. TCRdb mirrors the immuneACCESS table, restricted to in-frame sequences. Some clones are absent from its copies; in checked studies, under half trace to an unresolved V gene, and the reason for the others is unknown. The sample table holds almost 200,000 clones, of which about 81% were seen once. The ten largest clones take up 1% to 1.5% of the sample. The sequenced sample consisted of PBMCs. These receptors came from a woman aged 30 to 39 in good health and CMV-seronegative.

This clone is medium-sized (0.01 to 0.1%) within its sample. The chain employs TRBV5-1 and TRBJ2-7, with 7 positions matching TRBD1. V lost 2 bases to trimming and J lost 4 bases; unmatched junction nucleotides: 6. Germline assignment: CDR1 SGHRS and CDR2 YFSETQ. The CDR3 has 14 amino acids. CDR3 coding DNA: TGCGCCAGCAGCTTCCTGGACAGGTATTACGAGCAGTACTTC. Translating it yields CASSFLDRYYEQYF.

This CDR3 reads CASSLTGMPYGYTF. The CDR3 region has the DNA TGTGCCAGCAGCTTGACAGGGATGCCCTATGGCTACACCTTC. J is TRBJ1-2 and V is TRBV7-8; 7 bases line up with TRBD1. Germline V gives CDR1 SGHVS, CDR2 FQNEAQ. V shed 3 bases, J shed 4 bases, and the junction held 5 bases outside the gene matches. The CDR3 contains 14 residues.

The chain joins TRBV19 to TRBJ1-2; no reliable D call. The germline gives CDR1 LNHDA, CDR2 SQIVND (reference sequence). The CDR3 covers 15 residues. Trimming pared 7 bases from V and 0 bases from J, leaving 15 bases between. CDR3 amino acids: CASKEQPDTNYGYTF. In nucleotides, the CDR3 is TGTGCCAGTAAAGAACAGCCTGACACTAACTATGGCTACACCTTC.

V and J are TRBV5-6 and TRBJ2-7; no clear D. The CDR3 sequence is 11 residues long. Trimming stripped 5 bases from V and 1 base from J, with 4 bases between. CDR1 SGHDT and CDR2 YYEEEE come from the germline V gene. The chain's CDR3 is CASSSSYEQYF. CDR3 coding DNA: TGTGCCAGCAGTTCTTCCTACGAGCAGTACTTC.

The chain employs TRBV6-5 and TRBJ1-2; possibly TRBD1 for D (6 bases). The CDR3 extends over 16 amino acids. The germline V gene has CDR1 MNHEY and CDR2 SVGAGI. The V end lost 0 bases, the J end lost 2 bases, and 13 bases lay between the germline ends. The CDR3 is CASSYSTGPLNYGYTF. CDR3 sequence (DNA): TGTGCCAGCAGTTACTCGACAGGACCCCTGAACTATGGCTACACCTTC.

The genes are TRBV6-1 and TRBJ2-7; 9 bases agree with TRBD1. Germline-derived CDR1 and CDR2 are MNHNS and SASEGT. CDR3 size: 15 residues. The V gene end was trimmed by 0 bases and the J gene end by 1 base; junction bases not matched to a gene: 1. The CDR3 here is CASSEAGTGSYEQYF. The DNA of the CDR3 is TGTGCCAGCAGTGAAGCCGGGACAGGGTCCTACGAGCAGTACTTC.

This chain connects TRBV7-9 to TRBJ2-7; tentative D call: TRBD2 (5 bases). V was pared by 1 base and J by 4 bases, with 14 bases between. The CDR3 totals 15 residues. Germline CDR1 is SEHNR and CDR2 is FQNEAQ (reference sequence). In DNA form, the CDR3 reads TGTGCCAGCAGCTTAGAGGGCCGGGGAAGATACGAGCAGTACTTC. It codes for CASSLEGRGRYEQYF. Filled out from reference TRBV7-9 and TRBJ2-7, the complete variable domain reads DTGVSQNPRHKITKRGQNVTFRCDPISEHNRLYWYRQTLGQGPEFLTYFQNEAQLEKSRLLSDRFSAERPKGSFSTLEIQRTEQGDSAMYLCASSLEGRGRYEQYFGPGTRLTVT.

The rearrangement links TRBV5-1 to TRBJ1-2, with a possible D match to TRBD1 (6 bases). The V end was cut by 0 bases, the J end by 6 bases, with 9 bases between. In germline, CDR1 is SGHRS, CDR2 YFSETQ. The CDR3 length is 13 residues. Written as DNA, the CDR3 is TGCGCCAGCAGCTTGGGGGGGCCGGATGGCTACACCTTC. Translated: CASSLGGPDGYTF.

The gene calls are TRBV5-1 and TRBJ2-3; the D is unclear. CDR3 size: 17 residues. The germline CDR1 and CDR2 sequences are SGHRS and YFSETQ. Trimming left V 2 bases short and J 2 bases short, with 18 bases between. The CDR3 sequence: CASSLLRFRGNTDTQYF. As DNA, the CDR3 is TGCGCCAGCAGCTTATTAAGGTTCCGAGGTAACACAGATACGCAGTATTTT. Filled out from reference TRBV5-1 and TRBJ2-3, the complete variable domain reads KAGVTQTPRYLIKTRGQQVTLSCSPISGHRSVSWYQQTPGQGLQFLFEYFSETQRNKGNFPGRFSGRQFSNSRSEMNVSTLELGDSALYLCASSLLRFRGNTDTQYFGPGTRLTVL.

The CDR3 sequence: CASSLEGQEGYGYTF. CDR3 DNA sequence: TGCGCCAGCAGCTTGGAGGGACAGGAGGGGTATGGCTACACCTTC. The V gene is TRBV5-1, the J gene TRBJ1-2; 8 bases are shared with TRBD1. Germline values: CDR1 SGHRS, CDR2 YFSETQ. This CDR3 is built from 15 residues. V trimming: 0 bases; J trimming: 5 bases; junction bases outside the gene matches: 6. The full variable domain, with the rest looked up from reference TRBV5-1 and TRBJ1-2, is KAGVTQTPRYLIKTRGQQVTLSCSPISGHRSVSWYQQTPGQGLQFLFEYFSETQRNKGNFPGRFSGRQFSNSRSEMNVSTLELGDSALYLCASSLEGQEGYGYTFGSGTRLTVV.

This clone was seen a few times. The chain is built from TRBV7-9 and TRBJ1-1; no reliable D call. The CDR3 sequence is 14 residues long. V dropped 5 bases and J dropped 0 bases, with 10 bases sitting between them. Germline CDR1 is SEHNR and CDR2 is FQNEAQ (reference sequence). The CDR3 bases are TGTGCCAGCAGCCTGGCGGGCATGAACACTGAAGCTTTCTTT. Its translation: CASSLAGMNTEAFF.

This clone has a handful of counts. J is TRBJ2-3 and V is TRBV4-2, with D maybe TRBD1 (6 bases). Trimming shortened V by 3 bases and J by 6 bases, and 10 bases separated the two germline ends. Germline CDR1 is LGHNA and CDR2 is YNFKEQ. This CDR3 is 13 amino acids long. The CDR3 nucleotides are TGTGCCAGCAGCCAGGGGGCTTTGGATACGCAGTATTTT. It encodes CASSQGALDTQYF.

This chain uses TRBV6-4 with TRBJ2-3; 8 nucleotides match TRBD2. The germline V gene encodes CDR1 MRHNA and CDR2 SNTAGT. The CDR3 is 15 amino acids. V shed 6 bases, J shed 0 bases, and the junction held 5 bases outside the gene matches. The CDR3 bases are TGTGCCAGCAGCCCCGGGGGGGCGAGCACAGATACGCAGTATTTT. Residues: CASSPGGASTDTQYF.

As DNA, the CDR3 is TGCGCCAGCAGCTCCACCCGACAGGGTCTTGGCGAAAAACTGTTTTTT. It yields the protein CASSSTRQGLGEKLFF. V usage is TRBV5-1 and J usage is TRBJ1-4, with 7 bases matching TRBD1. V was clipped by 3 bases and J by 8 bases; unmatched bases: 13. CDR1 is SGHRS, CDR2 YFSETQ, per germline. The length of the CDR3 is 16 residues. Based on the CDR3 plus reference TRBV5-1 and TRBJ1-4, the full variable domain is KAGVTQTPRYLIKTRGQQVTLSCSPISGHRSVSWYQQTPGQGLQFLFEYFSETQRNKGNFPGRFSGRQFSNSRSEMNVSTLELGDSALYLCASSSTRQGLGEKLFFGSGTQLSVL.

V is TRBV29-1 and J is TRBJ2-1; 10 nucleotides align to TRBD2. After removal of 1 base from V and 1 base from J, the junction contained 4 bases not matched to a gene. Germline V lookup: CDR1 SQVTM, CDR2 ANQGSEA. This CDR3 region has 16 residues. For the CDR3, the DNA is TGCAGCGTTGAAGCCCCAGCGGGAGGGTCCTACAATGAGCAGTTCTTC. This encodes CSVEAPAGGSYNEQFF.

Comments on this clone: Other DNA variants within this sample encode the same CDR3. The chain recombines TRBV27 with TRBJ2-7; TRBD2 matches at 9 bases. The V segment lost 3 bases and the J segment 5 bases; nucleotides outside the gene matches: 2. The CDR3 runs to 13 residues. Germline loops: CDR1 MNHEY, CDR2 SMNVEV (reference sequence). The CDR3: CASSLAGGNEQYF. CDR3 DNA sequence: TGTGCCAGCAGTTTGGCGGGGGGGAACGAGCAGTACTTC.

This clone was detected once. V and J are TRBV6-5 and TRBJ1-5; 9 positions agree with TRBD1. The CDR3 consists of 15 residues. Looked up from germline, CDR1 is MNHEY and CDR2 is SVGAGI. The ends lost 6 bases at V and 2 bases at J; junction bases unmatched: 5. The CDR3, as DNA: TGTGCCAGCAGCTTCACAGGGGGCGGCAATCAGCCCCAGCATTTT. Its protein is CASSFTGGGNQPQHF.

In DNA form, the CDR3 reads TGTGCCAGCAGCTTGGGGACTAGCACCGGGGAGCTGTTTTTT. Amino acid sequence: CASSLGTSTGELFF. The rearrangement uses TRBV5-6 and TRBJ2-2, with TRBD2 matching 7 bases. This CDR3 spans 14 amino acids. Germline V gene sequence: CDR1 SGHDT, CDR2 YYEEEE. Trimming at V came to 0 bases and at J to 4 bases, leaving 0 bases not matched to a gene.

The genes are TRBV30 and TRBJ1-2; TRBD1 matches 8 bases. CDR1 is GTSNPN and CDR2 is SVGIG in the germline V gene (reference sequence). This CDR3 spans 15 amino acids. The V gene end was trimmed by 4 bases and the J gene end by 0 bases; junction bases not matched to a gene: 7. The chain's CDR3 is CAWTLGQVANYGYTF. The CDR3, as DNA: TGTGCCTGGACTTTGGGACAGGTCGCTAACTATGGCTACACCTTC.

The chain uses TRBV20-1 and TRBJ2-7, with no clear D. Per germline, CDR1 DFQATT and CDR2 SNEGSKA (reference sequence). The CDR3 consists of 11 residues. Trimming pared 0 bases from V and 4 bases from J, leaving 4 bases between. The CDR3 spells CSARDYYEQYF. The CDR3, as DNA: TGCAGTGCTAGAGACTATTACGAGCAGTACTTC.

The J gene is TRBJ2-5, the V gene TRBV5-1, with TRBD2 identical over 13 bases. CDR1 SGHRS and CDR2 YFSETQ come from the germline V gene. J was trimmed by 4 bases and V by 2 bases; bases with no gene match: 5. This CDR3 spans 16 amino acids. The CDR3 protein is CASSLSGLAGAETQYF. DNA of the CDR3: TGCGCCAGCAGCTTATCCGGACTAGCGGGAGCAGAGACCCAGTACTTC.

The genes are TRBV7-8 and TRBJ2-7, with D possibly matching TRBD1 (7 bases). CDR1 is SGHVS, CDR2 FQNEAQ, per germline. This CDR3 has 16 residues. Trimming removed 5 bases from V and 2 bases from J, with 19 bases in between. CDR3 loop: CASSVRVGRGAYEQYF. DNA of the CDR3: TGTGCCAGCAGCGTACGTGTTGGCAGGGGGGCCTACGAGCAGTACTTC. Together with reference TRBV7-8 and TRBJ2-7, the CDR3 gives the full variable domain: GAGVSQSPRYKVAKRGQDVALRCDPISGHVSLFWYQQALGQGPEFLTYFQNEAQLDKSGLPSDRFFAERPEGSVSTLKIQRTQQEDSAVYLCASSVRVGRGAYEQYFGPGTRLTVT.

This rearrangement joins TRBV29-1 to TRBJ2-2, with D maybe TRBD2 (6 bases). V lost 0 bases to trimming and J lost 5 bases, with 13 bases between them. The CDR3 is made up of 15 amino acids. Germline V gene sequence: CDR1 SQVTM, CDR2 ANQGSEA. CDR3 loop: CSVEERGRSTGELFF. CDR3 in DNA: TGCAGCGTTGAAGAGCGGGGTAGGTCGACCGGGGAGCTGTTTTTT.

The V gene is TRBV4-1, the J gene TRBJ1-5; D ambiguous. CDR3 length: 13 residues. Germline CDR1 MGHRA, CDR2 YSYEKL. Trimming left V 6 bases short and J 3 bases short, with 9 bases between. The CDR3 loop reads CASSATDNQPQHF. The CDR3 DNA reads as TGCGCCAGCAGTGCAACAGACAATCAGCCCCAGCATTTT.

The chain has TRBV6-1 and TRBJ2-2; D possibly corresponds to TRBD2 (6 bases). The CDR3 contains 14 residues. V was trimmed by 6 bases and J by 3 bases, leaving 11 bases between them. Germline assignment: CDR1 MNHNS and CDR2 SASEGT. The CDR3 sequence is CASRTGGDTGELFF. As DNA, the CDR3 is TGTGCCAGCAGGACCGGAGGGGACACCGGGGAGCTGTTTTTT.

This clone was observed once. As DNA, the CDR3 is TGTGCCAGCAGTCCTGGGACACCTTTGCAGTACTTC. This sequence encodes CASSPGTPLQYF. V and J are TRBV6-6 and TRBJ2-7, with a weak D call TRBD1 (6 bases). The V end was cut by 5 bases, the J end by 9 bases, with 14 bases between. Per the germline V gene, CDR1 is MNHNY and CDR2 is SVGAGI (reference sequence). This CDR3 is built from 12 residues.